A selection of T cell receptor beta chains follows, all from one sample in a study of T cell responses to AZD1222 COVID-19 vaccine. TCRdb's table, derived via immunoSEQ multiplex PCR, lists solely in-frame clones and lacks some. The sample contains about 70,000 clones, more than 75% of which appear only once. Sequenced material: peripheral blood, taken 28 days after the second dose of the MenACWY control vaccine. The receptors come from an adult who received the MenACWY meningococcal vaccine as a control. The conserved cysteine and the conserved F or W are not part of the CDR3 here. D genes are given only for firm matches. Clone size is stated in some rows and not others, as once, few, many or a class when expanded.

abundance	d_gene	v_gene	j_gene	CDR3aa
NA	NA	TRBV6-6	TRBJ1-1	ASRKSQVATEAF
NA	NA	TRBV3-1/TRBV3-2	TRBJ1-3	ASSPGSGAGNTIY
NA	NA	TRBV6-5	TRBJ1-2	ASSYGEIYGYT
NA	NA	TRBV30	TRBJ2-5	AWSPGHWTFQETQY
NA	NA	TRBV7-8	TRBJ2-5	ASSLGPAQY
NA	TRBD1	TRBV3-1/TRBV3-2	TRBJ2-2	ASSQDRGQGVTGELF
NA	NA	TRBV18	TRBJ2-1	ASSRGDTYNEQF
NA	TRBD1	TRBV19	TRBJ1-1	ASSIPQGAGTEAF
NA	NA	TRBV6-5	TRBJ2-7	ASTRRGDGAHEQY
NA	NA	TRBV7-2	TRBJ2-1	ASSFGRYNEQF
NA	TRBD2	TRBV7-9	TRBJ2-2	ASTPPGGNTGELF
NA	NA	TRBV30	TRBJ1-1	AGTGGVGTEAF
NA	TRBD2	TRBV19	TRBJ2-2	ASTMGSGGNTGELF
NA	NA	TRBV7-2	TRBJ1-5	ASSLAGGRGQPQH
NA	NA	TRBV5-1	TRBJ2-1	ASGATYNEQF
NA	TRBD1	TRBV7-2	TRBJ1-6	ASNFRSGQGRSPLH
few	TRBD2	TRBV12-5	TRBJ2-1	ASGFGLAGNNEQF
NA	TRBD1	TRBV9	TRBJ2-2	ASSDNLRTGGNLGTGELF
NA	NA	TRBV21-1	TRBJ2-7	ASVDRSRHYEQY
NA	NA	TRBV28	TRBJ2-1	ASSSPKTGGSYNEQF
NA	NA	TRBV5-1	TRBJ2-5	ASSLVAAHQETQY
NA	NA	TRBV28	TRBJ2-7	AIERSEQY
NA	TRBD2	TRBV19	TRBJ2-7	ASSSRRGYEQY
NA	NA	TRBV3-1/TRBV3-2	TRBJ2-5	ASSQVSGVEGETQY
few	TRBD1	TRBV6-5	TRBJ1-3	ASSYDRDPGNTIY
once	TRBD1	TRBV10-3	TRBJ1-2	AISRQGDGYT
NA	NA	TRBV5-1	TRBJ1-1	ASSPGGGEGEAF
NA	NA	TRBV3-1/TRBV3-2	TRBJ1-2	ASSQEYSNYGYT
NA	NA	TRBV12-3/TRBV12-4	TRBJ1-6	ASSLNFNSPLH
NA	TRBD1	TRBV24-1	TRBJ2-1	ATSDPGQRNEQF
NA	TRBD1	TRBV6-5	TRBJ1-6	ASRRDRENSPLH
NA	NA	TRBV7-3	TRBJ1-1	ASSLGFGTEAF
NA	NA	TRBV10-3	TRBJ2-7	AISEGPGSYEQY
medium-sized	TRBD1	TRBV7-2	TRBJ1-1	AATGRGPAF
NA	NA	TRBV5-6	TRBJ1-4	ASSRIGGEEKLF
NA	NA	TRBV27	TRBJ1-6	ASSLGNRVSSPLH
NA	NA	TRBV30	TRBJ1-4	AWSQGADSTNEKLF
NA	NA	TRBV23-1	TRBJ2-2	ASSQSAPTGPGELF
NA	NA	TRBV3-1/TRBV3-2	TRBJ1-6	ASSQGWNSPLH
few	NA	TRBV19	TRBJ1-5	ASTPRGLNQPQH
NA	NA	TRBV10-3	TRBJ1-1	AISSTDVSNTEAF
NA	NA	TRBV9	TRBJ2-1	ASSGGGRTHEQF
NA	NA	TRBV9	TRBJ1-2	ASSVDGEARYGYT
NA	NA	TRBV5-1	TRBJ1-1	ASSPPGGEGTEAF
NA	TRBD2	TRBV11-2	TRBJ2-7	ASSSSGRGSGGTSYEQY
NA	TRBD1	TRBV4-1	TRBJ1-3	ASSQEARGYNGNTIY
NA	NA	TRBV2	TRBJ1-1	ASSEGDTEAF
NA	TRBD2	TRBV7-9	TRBJ2-1	ASSLGGLAASSYNEQF
NA	NA	TRBV3-1/TRBV3-2	TRBJ2-5	ASSLQAAQETQY
once	NA	TRBV28	TRBJ1-3	ASRVGVFSGNTIY
NA	NA	TRBV4-1	TRBJ1-1	ASSPFRHPNTEAF
NA	TRBD1	TRBV7-8	TRBJ2-2	ASSLGPRGWATGELF
NA	NA	TRBV19	TRBJ2-7	ASSIVGGAYEQY
few	TRBD2	TRBV7-7	TRBJ2-2	ASSPGLAGTGELF
NA	TRBD2	TRBV30	TRBJ2-1	AWSSGSSYNEQF
NA	TRBD2	TRBV15	TRBJ2-5	ATSAGGDSETQY
few	NA	TRBV7-3	TRBJ2-2	ASSLRGLNTGELF